A selection of T cell receptor beta chains follows, all from one sample in a study of PD-1 blockade in classical Hodgkin lymphoma. Measured with immunoSEQ multiplex PCR; TCRdb has only the in-frame clones, and not every one. Among about 30,000 clones listed, roughly nine tenths were seen once. The sample consisted of CD4+ T cells from blood. These receptor sequences come from a human donor with classical Hodgkin lymphoma. CDR3s leave out the opening cysteine and the closing phenylalanine or tryptophan. Each record gives: CDR3 protein, D gene, V gene, J gene. A D gene is named only where the DNA matches it firmly.

cdr3_aa: ASRYSTGDNSYEQY
d_call: .
v_call: TRBV12-2
j_call: TRBJ2-7

cdr3_aa: ASSPLAGRKTDTQY
d_call: .
v_call: TRBV7-6
j_call: TRBJ2-3

cdr3_aa: ASSRLTTNEKLF
d_call: .
v_call: TRBV19
j_call: TRBJ1-4

cdr3_aa: ASSLSRTASREGYT
d_call: .
v_call: TRBV7-8
j_call: TRBJ1-2

cdr3_aa: ASSPQIAQY
d_call: .
v_call: TRBV28
j_call: TRBJ2-3

cdr3_aa: ASRSSGRDYSYNEQF
d_call: TRBD2
v_call: TRBV5-5
j_call: TRBJ2-1

cdr3_aa: ASSLVGTSVEQF
d_call: TRBD2
v_call: TRBV11-3
j_call: TRBJ2-1

cdr3_aa: SVVWDQAF
d_call: .
v_call: TRBV29-1
j_call: TRBJ1-1

cdr3_aa: ASSPTGGKLF
d_call: TRBD1
v_call: TRBV5-4
j_call: TRBJ1-4

cdr3_aa: ASEGQTIYNEQF
d_call: TRBD1
v_call: TRBV6-5
j_call: TRBJ2-1

cdr3_aa: ASSFRSPGEETQY
d_call: .
v_call: TRBV11-2
j_call: TRBJ2-5

cdr3_aa: ASSYGTSGRETQY
d_call: TRBD2
v_call: TRBV6-5
j_call: TRBJ2-5

cdr3_aa: ASSLNRQGARETQY
d_call: TRBD1
v_call: TRBV5-1
j_call: TRBJ2-5

cdr3_aa: SVSLGYEQF
d_call: .
v_call: TRBV29-1
j_call: TRBJ2-1

cdr3_aa: ASSDPVLRSNQPQH
d_call: .
v_call: TRBV2
j_call: TRBJ1-5